This T cell receptor beta chain comes out of a study of PD-1 blockade in classical Hodgkin lymphoma (dated by TCRdb to the early 2020s). Broadly, across the study: To define a peripheral blood immune signature of response to PD-1 blockade in classical Hodgkin lymphoma, the study combined TCR beta sequencing with CyTOF.

Overall results and qualifications from the work: Only a single clinical trial cohort was studied, and what caused the repertoire differences, possibly disease activity or prior therapy, remained undefined. Baseline TCR diversity was reported to be lower in newly diagnosed patients than in healthy donors and to be lower still in relapsed/refractory patients.

Genomic DNA was extracted with the Qiagen DNeasy kit from unsorted PBMCs and from negatively selected CD4+ and CD8+ fractions. TCR beta CDR3 regions were amplified by immunoSEQ multiplex PCR using primers annealing to V and J segments. A synthetic immune receptor repertoire was used to minimize amplification bias, and any residual bias was removed computationally once sequencing was done. The authors processed their data as follows. Repertoire diversity was quantified as the Shannon entropy index using custom Python scripts. Unsorted, CD4+ and CD8+ repertoires were analyzed separately, except for combined analyses in which CD4+ and CD8+ sequences were merged in silico. In TCRdb, the immuneACCESS table is reduced to in-frame sequences with V and J assigned. These tables do not hold every clone; where another copy was compared, an unresolved V gene accounts for under half, and the others remain unexplained. That table supplies the V and J calls and clone size; D and trimming were determined from the DNA. The sample profile shows 8,500 to 10,000 clones; 91% of them were found once. The ten largest clones add up to roughly 8.1% of the sample.

The CDR3, from cysteine to phenylalanine, totals 16 residues. The DNA shown is the 48-base CDR3, in frame from base 1. The germline V and J ends show losses of 6 bases and 11 bases respectively, and no gene match explains 15 bases of the junction. As encoded in the germline V gene, CDR1 is LGHNT while CDR2 is FRNRAP. As concerns this clone: This clone's antigen is unknown. One base away there is no much larger clone; base qualities are not given.

The time point label, read with the paper, signifies: newly diagnosed, previously untreated cHL patient sample. CD8+ T cells were purified from thawed PBMCs by magnetic negative selection with a Miltenyi CD8+ T cell isolation kit. As a comparison group for the relapsed/refractory trial patients, PBMCs were sequenced from patients with newly diagnosed, previously untreated classical Hodgkin lymphoma. After peripheral blood was drawn into 8 mL Vacutainer Cell Preparation Tubes, PBMCs were isolated by centrifugation and then cryopreserved. Purified CD4+ and CD8+ fractions were prepared only for cases where an additional PBMC sample was available. Magnetically labelled cells were removed on LS columns in a quadroMACS separator, and the flow-through was retained as the purified fraction.

The chain is made from TRBV12-5 and TRBJ1-6, and 8 bases in between align with TRBD1. The sample consisted of CD8+ T cells from blood. The clonotype originates from a human donor with classical Hodgkin lymphoma. The bases are TGTGCTAGTGGGGGCTTCGCCGGGACAGGCCGGGCACCCCTCCACTTT. The translation is CASGGFAGTGRAPLHF.